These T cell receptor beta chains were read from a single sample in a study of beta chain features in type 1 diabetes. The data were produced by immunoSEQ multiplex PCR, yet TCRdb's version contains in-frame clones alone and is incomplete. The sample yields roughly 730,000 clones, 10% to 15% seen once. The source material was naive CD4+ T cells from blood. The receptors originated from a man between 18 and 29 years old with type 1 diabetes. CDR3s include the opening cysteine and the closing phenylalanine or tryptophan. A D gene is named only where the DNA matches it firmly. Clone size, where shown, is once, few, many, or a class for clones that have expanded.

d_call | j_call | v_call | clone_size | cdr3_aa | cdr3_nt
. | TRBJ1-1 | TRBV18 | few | CASSPGGDTEAFF | TGTGCCAGCTCACCAGGGGGAGACACTGAAGCTTTCTTT
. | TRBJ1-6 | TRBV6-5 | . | CASSYGQGHNSPLHF | TGTGCCAGCAGTTACGGTCAGGGCCATAATTCACCCCTCCACTTT
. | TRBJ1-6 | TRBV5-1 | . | CASSTDRNSPLHF | TGCGCCAGCAGTACAGACCGTAATTCACCCCTCCACTTT
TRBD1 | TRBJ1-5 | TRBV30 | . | CAWRGTGEGQPQHF | TGTGCCTGGAGAGGGACAGGGGAGGGTCAGCCCCAGCATTTT
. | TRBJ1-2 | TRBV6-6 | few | CASLNQGRDYGYTF | TGTGCCAGCCTGAATCAGGGGCGGGACTATGGCTACACCTTC
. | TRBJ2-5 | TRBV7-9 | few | CASSRRNQETQYF | TGTGCCAGCAGCCGCAGAAACCAAGAGACCCAGTACTTC
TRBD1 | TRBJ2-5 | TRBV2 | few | CASSEATLDRPLRENF | TGTGCCAGCAGTGAAGCAACCTTGGACAGGCCTTTGCGAGAGAACTTC
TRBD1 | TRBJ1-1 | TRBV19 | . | CASSPWTGTGLTEAFF | TGTGCCAGTAGTCCCTGGACAGGGACTGGGCTCACTGAAGCTTTCTTT
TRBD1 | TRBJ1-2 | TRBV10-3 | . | CAITSDRGYGYTF | TGTGCCATCACCTCGGACAGGGGCTATGGCTACACCTTC
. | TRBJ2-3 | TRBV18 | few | CASSLGTDYTDTQYF | TGTGCCAGCTCGCTCGGGACCGACTACACAGATACGCAGTATTTT
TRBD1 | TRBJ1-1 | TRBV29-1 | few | CSASGTGGSEAFF | TGCAGCGCATCCGGGACAGGGGGTTCGGAAGCTTTCTTT
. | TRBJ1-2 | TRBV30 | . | CAWSVGPRDTDYYGYTF | TGTGCCTGGAGTGTAGGCCCCCGGGACACAGACTACTATGGCTACACCTTC
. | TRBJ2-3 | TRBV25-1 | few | CASSEYTGGSSTDTQYF | TGTGCCAGCAGTGAATATACGGGCGGGTCAAGCACAGATACGCAGTATTTT
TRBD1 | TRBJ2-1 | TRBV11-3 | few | CASSPGGQGILGEQFF | TGTGCCAGCAGCCCCGGGGGACAGGGAATCTTGGGTGAGCAGTTCTTC
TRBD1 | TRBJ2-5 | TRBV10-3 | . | CAISGPGQGQETQYF | TGTGCCATCAGTGGACCGGGACAGGGCCAAGAGACCCAGTACTTC
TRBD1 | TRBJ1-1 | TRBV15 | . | CATSRGQGEMNTEAFF | TGTGCCACCAGCAGAGGACAGGGTGAGATGAACACTGAAGCTTTCTTT
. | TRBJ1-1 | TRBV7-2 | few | CASSPMSHTEAFF | TGTGCCAGCAGCCCCATGTCTCACACTGAAGCTTTCTTT
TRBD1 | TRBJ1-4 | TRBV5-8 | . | CASSRGTVLQGEKLFF | TGTGCCAGCAGCCGAGGGACAGTCTTACAGGGGGAAAAACTGTTTTTT
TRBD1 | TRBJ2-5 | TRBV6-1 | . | CASTGGAGETQYF | TGTGCCAGCACAGGGGGCGCGGGGGAGACCCAGTACTTC
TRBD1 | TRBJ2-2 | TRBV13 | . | CASSPRGQSTGELFF | TGTGCCAGCAGCCCCAGGGGGCAGAGCACCGGGGAGCTGTTTTTT
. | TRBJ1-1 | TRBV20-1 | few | CSASGETEAFF | TGCAGTGCTTCAGGTGAAACTGAAGCTTTCTTT
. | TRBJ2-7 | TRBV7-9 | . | CASSLDSSSYEQYF | TGTGCCAGCAGCTTAGACAGTAGCTCCTACGAGCAGTACTTC
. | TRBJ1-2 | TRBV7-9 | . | CASSLSIAVNYGYTF | TGTGCCAGCAGCTTGTCGATCGCTGTTAACTATGGCTACACCTTC
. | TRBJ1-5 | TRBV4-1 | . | CASSQGEWTQLLYSNQPQHF | TGCGCCAGCAGCCAAGGGGAATGGACTCAGTTACTATATAGCAATCAGCCCCAGCATTTT
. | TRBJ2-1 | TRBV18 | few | CASSLLDEQFF | TGTGCCAGCTCACTACTAGATGAGCAGTTCTTC
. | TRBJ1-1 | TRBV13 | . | CASSLVQGQTEAFF | TGTGCCAGCAGCTTAGTACAGGGCCAGACTGAAGCTTTCTTT
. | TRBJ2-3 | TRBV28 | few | CASSLSSDTTDTQYF | TGTGCCAGCAGTTTATCATCGGACACCACAGATACGCAGTATTTT
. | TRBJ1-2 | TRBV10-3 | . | CAIGSTGFDGYTF | TGTGCCATCGGAAGCACAGGGTTTGATGGCTACACCTTC
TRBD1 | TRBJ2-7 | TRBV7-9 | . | CASSLVATGGGYEQYF | TGTGCCAGCAGCTTAGTCGCGACAGGGGGCGGCTACGAGCAGTACTTC
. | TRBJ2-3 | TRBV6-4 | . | CASSDPGVTDTQYF | TGTGCCAGCAGTGACCCAGGGGTCACAGATACGCAGTATTTT
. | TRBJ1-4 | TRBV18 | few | CASSPPGLPEYEKLFF | TGTGCCAGCTCACCACCAGGGCTCCCCGAATATGAAAAACTGTTTTTT
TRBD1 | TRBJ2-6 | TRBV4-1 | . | CASRHQPGQPSSGANVLTF | TGCGCCAGCAGACATCAACCGGGACAGCCTAGCTCTGGGGCCAACGTCCTGACTTTC
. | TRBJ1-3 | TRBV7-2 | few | CASRARNSGNTIYF | TGTGCCAGCAGAGCCCGGAACTCTGGAAACACCATATATTTT
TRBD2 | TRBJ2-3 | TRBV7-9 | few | CASSAPTSGVDTQYF | TGTGCCAGCAGCGCCCCGACTAGCGGGGTTGATACGCAGTATTTT
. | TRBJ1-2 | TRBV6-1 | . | CASSEEGGFYYGYTF | TGTGCCAGCAGTGAAGAAGGGGGGTTCTACTATGGCTACACCTTC
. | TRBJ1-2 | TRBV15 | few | CATSRAKGSYGYTF | TGTGCCACCAGCAGAGCTAAGGGGTCCTATGGCTACACCTTC
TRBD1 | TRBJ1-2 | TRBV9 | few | CASSTRQGLGYGYTF | TGTGCCAGCAGCACCCGACAGGGTCTGGGCTATGGCTACACCTTC
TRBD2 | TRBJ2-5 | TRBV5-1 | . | CASSAPRLAGKLETQYF | TGCGCCAGCAGCGCTCCTCGACTAGCGGGAAAATTGGAGACCCAGTACTTC
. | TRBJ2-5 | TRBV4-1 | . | CASSPKGGRGFETQYF | TGCGCCAGCAGCCCTAAGGGGGGCAGGGGGTTTGAGACCCAGTACTTC
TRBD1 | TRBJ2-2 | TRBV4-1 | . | CASSQESLGQGAFF | TGCGCCAGCAGCCAAGAGTCGTTGGGACAGGGGGCGTTTTTT
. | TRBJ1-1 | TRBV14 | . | CASSPRTEPGPEAFF | TGTGCCAGCAGCCCCCGCACTGAACCGGGGCCTGAAGCTTTCTTT
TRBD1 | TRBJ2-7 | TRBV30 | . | CAWKRTGGNEQYF | TGTGCCTGGAAAAGGACAGGGGGAAACGAGCAGTACTTC
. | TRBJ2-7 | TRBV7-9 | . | CASSPPSIYQSYEQYF | TGTGCCAGCAGCCCCCCGTCTATCTACCAATCCTACGAGCAGTACTTC
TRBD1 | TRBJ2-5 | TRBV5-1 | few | CASSFRQGGGETQYF | TGCGCCAGCAGCTTCCGACAGGGGGGAGGAGAGACCCAGTACTTC
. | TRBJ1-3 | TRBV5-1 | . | CASSLTPGESGNTIYF | TGCGCCAGCAGCTTAACTCCAGGGGAATCTGGAAACACCATATATTTT